One and the same sample provided the 28 T cell receptor beta chains below, sequenced in a study of regulatory T cells in long-lasting Graves disease (dated by TCRdb to the early 2020s). The library was made by multiplex PCR. TCRdb records Illumina HiSeq 4000 as the sequencer. To build TCR beta libraries, CDR3 regions were amplified by Arm-PCR using iRepertoire HTBI primers. TCRdb's own reprocessing of the public reads used fastp at Q25 and MiXCR and kept productive beta chains. Rows are combined by CDR3 protein, so each entry shows the most common genes and DNA. For this sample the table gives about 540,000 distinct CDR3 sequences, of which roughly 13% were detected only once. About 9.1% of the sample is taken by the ten largest. The sample's time point, from its label and the paper: newly diagnosed GD, antithyroid drugs for less than 3 months. For both TCR sequencing and RNA sequencing, RNA was extracted from PBMCs in TRIzol.

These same records also appear under a second study, on T cells in Graves' hyperthyroidism and ophthalmopathy.

Sequenced material: peripheral blood mononuclear cells (PBMCs), taken at new diagnosis, from a patient treated with antithyroid drugs. These receptor sequences come from a man aged 25 to 40 with Graves disease. Donor details come from another sample of the same person, matched by shared clones.

Ten or more counts support this clonotype. The chain carries TRBV30 and TRBJ2-7, with D perhaps matching TRBD2 (6 bases). The CDR3 is 13 amino acids. With 2 bases removed from V and 3 bases from J, the gap between germline ends came to 11 bases. Per the germline V gene, CDR1 is GTSNPN and CDR2 is SVGIG (reference sequence). DNA of the CDR3: TGTGCCTGGAGTCCTTCTAGCGTCTACGAGCAGTACTTC. Protein product: CAWSPSSVYEQYF.

Note on this clonotype: A much larger clonotype is one base distant, so this may be a read error. The CDR3, as DNA: TGCAGTGCAGAGCGGGACGAGCAGTACTTC. It yields the protein CSAERDEQYF. The J gene is TRBJ2-7, the V gene TRBV20-1; D might be TRBD2 (6 bases). The germline V gene has CDR1 DFQATT and CDR2 SNEGSKA (reference sequence). CDR3 size: 10 residues. V lost 6 bases to trimming and J lost 5 bases, with 8 bases between them.

This clonotype was counted only a few times. The chain carries TRBV18 and TRBJ2-1; 12 nucleotides line up with TRBD2. CDR3 length: 16 residues. In germline, CDR1 is KGHSH, CDR2 LQKENI. Trimming took 3 bases from V and 4 from J; bases not matched to a gene: 4. The CDR3, as DNA: TGTGCCAGCTCACCGGCGGGACTAGCGGGTTACAATGAGCAGTTCTTC. Its translation: CASSPAGLAGYNEQFF. Using reference TRBV18 and TRBJ2-1 for the parts outside the CDR3, the full variable domain is NAGVMQNPRHLVRRRGQEARLRCSPMKGHSHVYWYRQLPEEGLKFMVYLQKENIIDESGMPKERFSAEFPKEGPSILRIQQVVRGDSAAYFCASSPAGLAGYNEQFFGPGTRLTVL.

This clonotype was picked up many times. The gene calls are TRBV12-3 or TRBV12-4 and TRBJ2-2; no clear D. The CDR3 totals 14 residues. The V end was cut by 5 bases, the J end by 4 bases, with 11 bases between. The CDR3 DNA follows: TGTGCCAGCAGTCGGAACTCTCTCACCGGGGAGCTGTTTTTT. Its translation: CASSRNSLTGELFF.

This clonotype came up a few times. V usage is TRBV29-1 and J usage is TRBJ2-1; 12 bases map to TRBD1. Germline assignment: CDR1 SQVTM and CDR2 ANQGSEA. V shed 8 bases, J shed 10 bases, and the junction held 9 bases outside the gene matches. The CDR3 is 13 amino acids. The CDR3 is CSMSGQGAREQFF. The CDR3 bases are TGCAGCATGTCGGGACAGGGGGCGAGGGAGCAGTTCTTC.

V is TRBV6-1 and J is TRBJ2-1; 16 nucleotides match TRBD2. After removal of 6 bases from V and 9 bases from J, the junction contained 5 bases not matched to a gene. CDR1 and CDR2 (germline): MNHNS, SASEGT. The CDR3 is 15 residues long. This CDR3 reads CASRGLAGGSSEQFF. Here the CDR3 DNA reads TGTGCCAGCAGGGGACTAGCGGGAGGGAGTAGTGAGCAGTTCTTC.

The V gene is TRBV27, the J gene TRBJ2-1; no reliable D call. CDR3 length: 16 amino acids. Germline assignment: CDR1 MNHEY and CDR2 SMNVEV (reference sequence). V was clipped by 3 bases and J by 8 bases, with 20 bases between them. This chain's CDR3 is CASSFSSTGRYDEQFF. The CDR3 nucleotides read TGTGCCAGCAGTTTCTCTTCTACGGGTCGTTACGATGAGCAGTTCTTC.

This clonotype was counted only a few times. This chain links TRBV6-2 or TRBV6-3 with TRBJ2-2, with no clear D. Trimming removed 4 bases from V and 4 bases from J, with 10 bases in between. This CDR3 region has 14 residues. Germline CDR1 MNHEY, CDR2 SVGEGT. This CDR3 reads CASSSVPGTGELFF. The CDR3 DNA follows: TGTGCCAGCAGTTCCGTCCCGGGCACCGGGGAGCTGTTTTTT.

This clonotype was detected ten times or more. CDR3 nucleotides: TGTGCCAGCAGCTTAGCCGCCCGGACCTACAATGAGCAGTTCTTC. Translation gives CASSLAARTYNEQFF. The J gene is TRBJ2-1, the V gene TRBV11-2, with D uncertain. The CDR3 has 15 residues. With 1 base removed from V and 2 bases from J, the gap between germline ends came to 9 bases. The germline CDR1 and CDR2 sequences are SGHAT and FQNNGV.

A word on this clonotype: This sequence may be a read error, since a much larger clone differs from it by one base. The chain links TRBV6-1 to TRBJ2-1; 7 bases match TRBD1. Germline values: CDR1 MNHNS, CDR2 SASEGT. The CDR3 extends over 15 amino acids. The CDR3 coding sequence is TGTGCCAGCAGTGAATTTACAGGGGCCAACAATGGGCAGTTCTTC. Protein sequence: CASSEFTGANNGQFF.

The table lists this clonotype with a few counts. CDR3 DNA: TGTGCCAGCAGCGTAGGGGTAGCGGGCGGCTTAAATACGCAGTATTTT. Translation: CASSVGVAGGLNTQYF. The chain couples TRBV9 to TRBJ2-3; 7 bases are shared with TRBD2. The CDR3 covers 16 residues. Trimming took 0 bases from V and 7 from J; bases not matched to a gene: 11. Looked up from germline, CDR1 is SGDLS and CDR2 is YYNGEE.

The rearrangement uses TRBV19 and TRBJ2-7; 10 bases agree with TRBD2. The CDR3 extends over 15 amino acids. Germline V gene data show CDR1 as LNHDA and CDR2 as SQIVND (reference sequence). V was pared by 7 bases and J by 3 bases, with 9 bases of the junction left unmatched. The CDR3 DNA reads TGTGCCAGTAAGGAGGTGGCTAGCGGGAGCTACGAGCAGTACTTC. It is translated as CASKEVASGSYEQYF.

This clonotype was counted ten times or more. The gene calls are TRBV24-1 and TRBJ2-5; 8 nucleotides match TRBD1. Germline-derived CDR1 and CDR2 are KGHDR and SFDVKD. V lost 4 bases to trimming and J lost 3 bases; unmatched junction nucleotides: 6. The CDR3 loop spans 15 amino acids. The CDR3 coding sequence is TGTGCCACCAGTGAAGCGTTGACAGGGGAAGAGACCCAGTACTTC. This sequence encodes CATSEALTGEETQYF.

This clonotype was detected only a few times. The chain recombines TRBV11-2 with TRBJ2-6, with D perhaps matching TRBD2 (5 bases). The ends were cut back, 4 bases at V and 4 bases at J, with 11 bases in the middle. This CDR3 contains 15 residues. CDR1 is SGHAT, CDR2 FQNNGV, per germline. The CDR3 sequence is CASSSPGSGANVLTF. The CDR3 nucleotides read TGTGCCAGCAGCTCTCCGGGGTCAGGGGCCAACGTCCTGACTTTC.

Only a few counts were recorded for this clonotype. The CDR3 carries no conserved terminal phenylalanine or tryptophan, so it likely arises from a read error. V gene TRBV11-3 combines with J gene TRBJ2-2; 11 bases match TRBD2. The ends lost 5 bases at V and 3 bases at J; junction bases unmatched: 2. The CDR3 has 15 residues. Germline CDR1 is SGHNT and CDR2 is YENEEA. The CDR3 reads CASSVSGRDTGELFS. The DNA of the CDR3 is TGTGCCAGCAGCGTTAGCGGGAGGGACACCGGGGAGCTGTTTTCT.

The V call is TRBV2, the J call TRBJ2-7; D possibly corresponds to TRBD2 (6 bases). The ends were cut back, 8 bases at V and 2 bases at J, with 25 bases in the middle. Per germline, CDR1 SNHLY and CDR2 FYNNEI. CDR3 size: 17 residues. CDR3 protein: CASSLKRGTQSTYEQYF. The CDR3 DNA reads TGTGCCAGCTCTCTTAAACGCGGGACCCAGAGCACCTACGAGCAGTACTTC.

This clonotype was counted only a few times. The chain combines TRBV4-1 with TRBJ1-5; maybe TRBD1 (5 bases). The germline gives CDR1 MGHRA, CDR2 YSYEKL. With 4 bases removed from V and 2 bases from J, the gap between germline ends came to 15 bases. The CDR3 sequence is 16 residues long. CDR3 residues: CASSLSPGRGNQPQHF. CDR3 nucleotide sequence: TGCGCCAGCAGCCTCTCCCCGGGGCGGGGCAATCAGCCCCAGCATTTT.

The sample holds many counts of this clonotype. The chain combines TRBV12-5 with TRBJ2-3, with a possible D match to TRBD2 (6 bases). The CDR3 runs 12 residues. Trimming took 4 bases from V and 8 from J, leaving 10 bases between them. Germline CDR1 and CDR2: LGHNT and FRNRAP. CDR3 DNA: TGTGCTAGTGGTTCGCTGGGGGGTACGCAGTATTTT. It codes for CASGSLGGTQYF.

With respect to this clonotype: A much more abundant neighbour one base away suggests this may be a read error. This chain links TRBV29-1 with TRBJ2-3; the match to TRBD2 covers 15 bases. This CDR3 comprises 15 residues. Germline V gene sequence: CDR1 SQVTM, CDR2 ANQGSEA. For the CDR3, the DNA is TGCAGCGTGGGACTAGCGGGAGGACGTACAGATGCGCAGTATTTT. This translates into CSVGLAGGRTDAQYF.

This clonotype has a count of ten or more. The chain employs TRBV5-6 and TRBJ1-2; 8 positions agree with TRBD1. V dropped 7 bases and J dropped 3; count of bases not matched to a gene: 17. CDR3 length equals 17 residues. Germline assignment: CDR1 SGHDT and CDR2 YYEEEE. The CDR3, as DNA: TGTGCCAGCCGACTGGAGACAGGGGTGATGACAGACTATGGCTACACCTTC. This codes for CASRLETGVMTDYGYTF.

This clonotype has at least ten counts. The chain is built from TRBV7-2 and TRBJ2-4; TRBD2 agrees at 8 bases. Per germline, CDR1 SGHTA and CDR2 FQGNSA. This CDR3 has 14 amino acids. J lost 5 bases, V lost 3 bases, and 3 bases had no gene match. The DNA of the CDR3 is TGTGCCAGCAGCTTGGAACTAGCGGAAAACATTCAGTACTTC. It codes for CASSLELAENIQYF.

The chain recombines TRBV27 with TRBJ2-3, with 14 bases lining up with TRBD2. The CDR3 is made up of 19 amino acids. CDR1 and CDR2 from the germline V gene are MNHEY and SMNVEV (reference sequence). V gave up 2 bases and J gave up 1 base; unmatched junction bases: 8. The CDR3 protein is CASSLLRLAGGLGTDTQYF. As DNA, the CDR3 is TGTGCCAGCAGTTTACTTAGACTAGCGGGAGGGCTTGGCACAGATACGCAGTATTTT.

This clonotype was counted many times. V is TRBV29-1 and J is TRBJ2-2, with 9 positions matching TRBD2. Germline values: CDR1 SQVTM, CDR2 ANQGSEA. CDR3 size: 15 residues. V was pared by 4 bases and J by 4 bases, with 7 bases of the junction left unmatched. The CDR3 spells CSVAWGLAGTGELFF. The CDR3 coding sequence is TGCAGCGTTGCTTGGGGACTAGCAGGCACCGGGGAGCTGTTTTTT.

A word on this clonotype: A far more abundant clone sits one base away, making this likely a read error. This rearrangement joins TRBV2 to TRBJ2-7; possibly TRBD2 for D (6 bases). The CDR3 totals 11 residues. With 7 bases removed from V and 7 bases from J, the gap between germline ends came to 11 bases. CDR1 is SNHLY and CDR2 is FYNNEI in the germline V gene. The CDR3 sequence is CASTSDNEQYF. CDR3 DNA: TGTGCCAGCACTAGCGACAATGAGCAGTACTTC.

This clonotype occurred many times. The chain links TRBV7-8 to TRBJ2-4, with D possibly matching TRBD1 (5 bases). The V gene lost 1 base and the J gene lost 4 bases, with 8 bases spanning the gap. The CDR3 spans 14 residues. Germline CDR1 SGHVS, CDR2 FQNEAQ. CDR3 coding DNA: TGTGCCAGCAGCTTAGGCAGGGCTAAAAACATTCAGTACTTC. Amino acids: CASSLGRAKNIQYF. Based on the CDR3 plus reference TRBV7-8 and TRBJ2-4, the full variable domain is GAGVSQSPRYKVAKRGQDVALRCDPISGHVSLFWYQQALGQGPEFLTYFQNEAQLDKSGLPSDRFFAERPEGSVSTLKIQRTQQEDSAVYLCASSLGRAKNIQYFGAGTRLSVL.

This clonotype was observed many times. This chain uses TRBV20-1 with TRBJ2-7; the D gene is possibly TRBD2 (6 bases). CDR1 is DFQATT and CDR2 is SNEGSKA in the germline V gene (reference sequence). This CDR3 region has 13 residues. V shed 6 bases and J shed 5 bases, with 17 bases lying between them. The CDR3 DNA reads as TGCAGTGCACTCCGGGCTAGCGTCAACGAGCAGTACTTC. It yields the protein CSALRASVNEQYF.

The chain joins TRBV7-9 to TRBJ2-4; D unresolved. The CDR3 loop spans 15 amino acids. CDR1 SEHNR and CDR2 FQNEAQ come from the germline V gene (reference sequence). With 5 bases removed from V and 2 bases from J, the gap between germline ends came to 13 bases. CDR3 residues: CASSADVDPKNIQYF. DNA of the CDR3: TGTGCCAGCAGCGCGGACGTGGACCCCAAAAACATTCAGTACTTC.

The chain employs TRBV20-1 and TRBJ1-6; 8 bases match TRBD1. CDR1 and CDR2 from the germline V gene are DFQATT and SNEGSKA (reference sequence). The CDR3 is 13 amino acids. V shed 4 bases and J 9 bases; nucleotides not matched to a gene: 5. The CDR3 nucleotides are TGCAGTGCTACCGGACAGGGAAGTTCACCCCTCCACTTT. This codes for CSATGQGSSPLHF.